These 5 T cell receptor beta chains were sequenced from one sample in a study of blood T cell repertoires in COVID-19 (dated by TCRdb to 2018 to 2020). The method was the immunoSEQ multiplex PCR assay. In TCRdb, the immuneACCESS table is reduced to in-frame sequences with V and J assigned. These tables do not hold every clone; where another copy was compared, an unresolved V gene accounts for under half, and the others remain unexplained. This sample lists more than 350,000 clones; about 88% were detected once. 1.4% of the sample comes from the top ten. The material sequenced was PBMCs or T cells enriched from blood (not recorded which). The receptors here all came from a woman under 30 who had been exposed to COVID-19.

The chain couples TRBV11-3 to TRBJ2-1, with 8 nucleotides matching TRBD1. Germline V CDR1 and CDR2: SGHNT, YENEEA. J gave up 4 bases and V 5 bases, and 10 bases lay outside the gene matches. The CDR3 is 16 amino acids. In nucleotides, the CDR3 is TGTGCCAGCAGCCCAGGGGGCGGGCCCAAATACAATGAGCAGTTCTTC. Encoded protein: CASSPGGGPKYNEQFF.

The DNA for the CDR3 is TGTGCCAGCAGCTTCTGGACATTAGGAAACACCATATATTTT. As protein: CASSFWTLGNTIYF. The chain is built from TRBV5-6 and TRBJ1-3; D may be TRBD1 (5 bases). The germline V gene encodes CDR1 SGHDT and CDR2 YYEEEE. Trimming stripped 2 bases from V and 4 bases from J, with 10 bases between. This CDR3 is 14 amino acids long.

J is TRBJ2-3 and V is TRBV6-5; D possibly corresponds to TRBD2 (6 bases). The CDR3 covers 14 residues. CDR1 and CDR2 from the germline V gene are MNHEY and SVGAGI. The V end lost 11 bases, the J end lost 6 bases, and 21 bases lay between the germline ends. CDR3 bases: TGTGCCGGGTTTTCAACGGGAGCTGTGGATACGCAGTATTTT. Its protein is CAGFSTGAVDTQYF.

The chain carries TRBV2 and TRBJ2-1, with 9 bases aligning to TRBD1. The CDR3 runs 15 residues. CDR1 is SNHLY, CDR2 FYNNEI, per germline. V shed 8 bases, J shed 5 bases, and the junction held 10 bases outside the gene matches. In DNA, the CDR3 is TGTGCCAGCTCCCTCCAGGACAGGGGAGACAATGAGCAGTTCTTC. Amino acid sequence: CASSLQDRGDNEQFF.

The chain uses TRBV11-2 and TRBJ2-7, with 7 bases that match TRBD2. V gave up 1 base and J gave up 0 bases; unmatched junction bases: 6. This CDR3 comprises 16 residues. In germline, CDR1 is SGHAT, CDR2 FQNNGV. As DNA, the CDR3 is TGTGCCAGCAGCTTAGGCCGACTAGCCGTCTCCTACGAGCAGTACTTC. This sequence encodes CASSLGRLAVSYEQYF.